What follows are 3 T cell receptor beta chains derived from one specimen sequenced in a study of PD-1 blockade in classical Hodgkin lymphoma. Every patient was affected by relapse after autologous stem cell transplantation, while exposure to brentuximab vedotin was not uniform. Some clones are missing from TCRdb's copy, which holds only in-frame ones; the method was immunoSEQ multiplex PCR. The sample lists about 90,000 clones, around 90% seen once, with roughly 2.6% in the top ten. Sample: peripheral blood mononuclear cells (PBMCs), taken before the second cycle of nivolumab. These receptor sequences come from a human donor with classical Hodgkin lymphoma.

The chain is built from TRBV9 and TRBJ2-7; TRBD1 or TRBD2 may be the D gene (6 bases each). Trimming cost V 0 bases and J 3 bases, with 16 bases left between them. This CDR3 contains 16 residues. Germline CDR1 is SGDLS and CDR2 is YYNGEE. The CDR3 spells CASSVEGGGGGYEQYF. The CDR3 DNA follows: TGTGCCAGCAGCGTAGAAGGAGGAGGGGGAGGCTACGAGCAGTACTTC. The complete variable domain, with remaining parts taken from reference TRBV9 and TRBJ2-7, reads DSGVTQTPKHLITATGQRVTLRCSPRSGDLSVYWYQQSLDQGLQFLIQYYNGEERAKGNILERFSAQQFPDLHSELNLSSLELGDSALYFCASSVEGGGGGYEQYFGPGTRLTVT.

This clone was observed a single time. The chain combines TRBV19 with TRBJ1-1; 7 bases map to TRBD1. Per the germline V gene, CDR1 is LNHDA and CDR2 is SQIVND (reference sequence). V was clipped by 2 bases and J by 3 bases; unmatched bases: 0. This CDR3 spans 13 amino acids. The CDR3 here is CASSIRGHTEAFF. The DNA for the CDR3 is TGTGCCAGTAGTATAAGGGGGCACACTGAAGCTTTCTTT.

The chain employs TRBV10-3 and TRBJ2-7; D uncertain. V lost 0 bases, J lost 4 bases, and 10 bases lay in between. The length of the CDR3 is 14 residues. Germline V gene data show CDR1 as ENHRY and CDR2 as SYGVKD. In nucleotides, the CDR3 is TGTGCCATCAGTGAGTCGTTAGTTGAATACGAGCAGTACTTC. Translation gives CAISESLVEYEQYF.